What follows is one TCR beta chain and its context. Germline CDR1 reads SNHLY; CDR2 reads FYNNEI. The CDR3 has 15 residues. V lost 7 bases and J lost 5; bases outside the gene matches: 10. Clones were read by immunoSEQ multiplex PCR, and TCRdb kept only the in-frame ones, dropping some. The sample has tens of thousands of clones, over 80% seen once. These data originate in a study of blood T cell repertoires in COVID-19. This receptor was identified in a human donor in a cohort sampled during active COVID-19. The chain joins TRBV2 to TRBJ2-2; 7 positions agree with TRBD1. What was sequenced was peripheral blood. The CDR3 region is CASMWGTETTGELFF. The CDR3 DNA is TGTGCCAGCATGTGGGGGACAGAGACTACCGGGGAGCTGTTTTTT.